These T cell receptor beta chains were read from a single sample in a study of blood T cell repertoires in COVID-19. Data came from immunoSEQ multiplex PCR; TCRdb stores just in-frame clones and leaves some out. The data show 130,000 to 150,000 clones, 70% to 90% seen once. The sample consisted of PBMCs or T cells enriched from blood (not recorded which). The source is a woman in her twenties or thirties with acute COVID-19. CDR3s include the opening cysteine and the closing phenylalanine or tryptophan. D genes are given only for firm matches. Clone size is shown for a subset of rows, as once, few, many or a class of expanded clone.

d_gene	v_gene	abundance	j_gene	CDR3aa	CDR3nt
NA	TRBV2	NA	TRBJ2-2	CASSETEDTGELFF	TGTGCCAGCAGTGAAACTGAGGACACCGGGGAGCTGTTTTTT
NA	TRBV19	NA	TRBJ1-3	CASSIGRGNTIYF	TGTGCCAGTAGTATTGGGCGTGGAAACACCATATATTTT
NA	TRBV27	NA	TRBJ2-1	CASTVRRGLTNEQFF	TGTGCCAGCACCGTCCGGAGGGGGCTAACCAATGAGCAGTTCTTC
TRBD2	TRBV19	NA	TRBJ2-2	CRIAGAGELFF	TGCAGGATAGCGGGGGCCGGGGAGCTGTTTTTT
NA	TRBV4-3	NA	TRBJ2-7	CASSQVETGNAYEQYF	TGCGCCAGCAGCCAAGTGGAGACAGGTAACGCCTACGAGCAGTACTTC
TRBD1	TRBV2	NA	TRBJ1-6	CASRREGQGNSPLHF	TGTGCCAGCAGGAGAGAGGGACAGGGTAATTCACCCCTCCACTTT
TRBD1	TRBV28	few	TRBJ2-2	CASSSGQGDTGELFF	TGTGCCAGCAGTTCGGGACAGGGGGACACCGGGGAGCTGTTTTTT
TRBD1	TRBV24-1	NA	TRBJ1-5	CATSESGTGAGQPQHF	TGTGCCACCAGTGAATCCGGGACAGGGGCAGGACAGCCCCAGCATTTT
TRBD1	TRBV19	NA	TRBJ2-3	CASTSGQGFGYTQYF	TGTGCCAGTACCTCAGGACAGGGCTTTGGCTATACGCAGTATTTT
NA	TRBV5-5	few	TRBJ2-5	CASSLIQETQYF	TGTGCCAGCAGCTTGATACAAGAGACCCAGTACTTC
TRBD2	TRBV4-3	NA	TRBJ2-1	CASSRLAGGVGEQFF	TGCGCCAGCAGCCGACTAGCGGGAGGGGTTGGTGAGCAGTTCTTC